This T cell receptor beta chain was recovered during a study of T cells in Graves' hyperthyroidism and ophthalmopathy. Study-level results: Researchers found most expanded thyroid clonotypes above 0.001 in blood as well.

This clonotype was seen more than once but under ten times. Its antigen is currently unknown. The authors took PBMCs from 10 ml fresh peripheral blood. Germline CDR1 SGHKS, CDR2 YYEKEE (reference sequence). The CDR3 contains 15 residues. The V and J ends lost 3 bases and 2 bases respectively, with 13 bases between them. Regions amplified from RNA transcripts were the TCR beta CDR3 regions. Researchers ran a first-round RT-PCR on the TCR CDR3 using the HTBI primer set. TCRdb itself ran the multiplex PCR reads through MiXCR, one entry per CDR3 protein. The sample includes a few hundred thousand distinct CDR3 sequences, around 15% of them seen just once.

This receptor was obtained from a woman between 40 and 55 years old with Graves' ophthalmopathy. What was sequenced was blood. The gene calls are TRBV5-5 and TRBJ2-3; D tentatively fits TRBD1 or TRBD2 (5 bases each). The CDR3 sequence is CASSSPLGPTDTQYF. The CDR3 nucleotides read TGTGCCAGCAGCTCACCCCTGGGACCCACAGATACGCAGTATTTT.